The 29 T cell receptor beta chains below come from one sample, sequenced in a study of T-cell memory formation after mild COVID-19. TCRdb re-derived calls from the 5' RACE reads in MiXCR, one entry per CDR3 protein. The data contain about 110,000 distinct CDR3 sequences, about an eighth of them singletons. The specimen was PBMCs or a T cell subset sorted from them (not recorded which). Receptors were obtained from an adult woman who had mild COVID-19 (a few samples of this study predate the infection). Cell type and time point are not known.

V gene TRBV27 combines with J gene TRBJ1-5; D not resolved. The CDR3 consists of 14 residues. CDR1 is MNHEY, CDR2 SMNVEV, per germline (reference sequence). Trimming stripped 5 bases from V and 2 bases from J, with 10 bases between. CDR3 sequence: CASSPLGGNQPQHF. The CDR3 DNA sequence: TGTGCCAGCAGTCCTCTAGGCGGCAATCAGCCCCAGCATTTT.

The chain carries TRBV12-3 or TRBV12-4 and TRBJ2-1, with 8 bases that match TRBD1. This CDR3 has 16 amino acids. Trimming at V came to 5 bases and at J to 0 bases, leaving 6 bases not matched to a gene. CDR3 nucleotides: TGTGCCAGCAGTCAGTTCGGGACAGGCTCCTACAATGAGCAGTTCTTC. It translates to CASSQFGTGSYNEQFF.

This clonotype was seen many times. CDR3: CSAGRPDRETEAFF. For the CDR3, the DNA is TGCAGTGCTGGGCGCCCTGACAGGGAAACTGAAGCTTTCTTT. V is TRBV20-1 and J is TRBJ1-1; 7 nucleotides line up with TRBD1. Trimming took 5 bases from V and 5 from J; bases not matched to a gene: 11. Germline V CDR1 and CDR2: DFQATT, SNEGSKA (reference sequence). The CDR3 is 14 residues long.

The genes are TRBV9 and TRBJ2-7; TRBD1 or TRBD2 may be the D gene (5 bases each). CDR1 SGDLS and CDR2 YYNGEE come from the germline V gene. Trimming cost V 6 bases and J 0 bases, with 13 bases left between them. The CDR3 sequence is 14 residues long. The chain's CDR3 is CASTETGASYEQYF. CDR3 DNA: TGTGCCAGCACCGAGACCGGGGCCTCCTACGAGCAGTACTTC.

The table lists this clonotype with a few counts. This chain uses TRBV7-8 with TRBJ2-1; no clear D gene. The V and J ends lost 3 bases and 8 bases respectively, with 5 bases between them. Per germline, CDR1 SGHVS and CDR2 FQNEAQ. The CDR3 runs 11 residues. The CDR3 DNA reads TGTGCCAGCAGCTTTCACCATGAGCAGTTCTTC. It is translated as CASSFHHEQFF.

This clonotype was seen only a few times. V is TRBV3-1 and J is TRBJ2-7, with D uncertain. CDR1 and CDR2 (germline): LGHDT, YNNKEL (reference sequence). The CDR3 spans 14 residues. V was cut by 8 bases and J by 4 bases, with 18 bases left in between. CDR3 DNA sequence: TGTGCCAGCTCTTCTAGTGCGGAGCCTTACGAGCAGTACTTC. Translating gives CASSSSAEPYEQYF.

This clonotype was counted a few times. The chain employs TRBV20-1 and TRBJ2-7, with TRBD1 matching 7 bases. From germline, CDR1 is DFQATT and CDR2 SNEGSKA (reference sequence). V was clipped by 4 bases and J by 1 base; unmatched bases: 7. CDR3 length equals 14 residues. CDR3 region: CSAIDPGQSYEQYF. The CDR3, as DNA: TGCAGTGCTATCGATCCGGGACAGTCCTACGAGCAGTACTTC.

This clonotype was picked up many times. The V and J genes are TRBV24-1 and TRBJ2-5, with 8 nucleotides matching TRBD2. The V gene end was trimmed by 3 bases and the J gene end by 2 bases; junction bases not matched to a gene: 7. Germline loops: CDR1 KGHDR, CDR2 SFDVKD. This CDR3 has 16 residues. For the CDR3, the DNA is TGTGCCACCAGTGATGAGAGCGGGAGTGCACAAGAGACCCAGTACTTC. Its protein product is CATSDESGSAQETQYF.

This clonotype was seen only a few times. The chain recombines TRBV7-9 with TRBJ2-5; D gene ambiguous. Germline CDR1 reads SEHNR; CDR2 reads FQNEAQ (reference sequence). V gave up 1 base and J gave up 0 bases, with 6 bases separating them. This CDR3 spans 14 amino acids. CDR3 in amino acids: CASSLDSHQETQYF. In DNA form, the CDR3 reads TGTGCCAGCAGCTTAGACAGCCACCAAGAGACCCAGTACTTC.

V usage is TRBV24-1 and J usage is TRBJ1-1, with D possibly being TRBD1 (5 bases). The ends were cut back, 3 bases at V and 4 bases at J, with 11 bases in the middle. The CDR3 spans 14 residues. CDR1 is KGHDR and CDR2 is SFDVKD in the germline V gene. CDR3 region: CATSDSQGPTEAFF. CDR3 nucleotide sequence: TGTGCCACCAGTGATAGTCAGGGTCCCACTGAAGCTTTCTTT.

CDR3 bases: TGCGCCAGCAGCCAAATGTTGACAGATACGCAGTATTTT. It specifies CASSQMLTDTQYF. The chain employs TRBV4-1 and TRBJ2-3; no definite D call. Deletions cut 2 bases from V and 3 bases from J, with 6 bases between. Per the germline V gene, CDR1 is MGHRA and CDR2 is YSYEKL. This CDR3 region has 13 residues.

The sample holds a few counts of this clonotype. Written as DNA, the CDR3 is TGTGCCAGCAGCTTGAGCGGGGGGGCTCTGGCTGAGCAGTTCTTC. Protein product: CASSLSGGALAEQFF. This chain connects TRBV12-3 or TRBV12-4 to TRBJ2-1, with TRBD2 identical over 10 bases. The CDR3 is 15 amino acids. V was clipped by 6 bases and J by 9 bases; unmatched bases: 11.

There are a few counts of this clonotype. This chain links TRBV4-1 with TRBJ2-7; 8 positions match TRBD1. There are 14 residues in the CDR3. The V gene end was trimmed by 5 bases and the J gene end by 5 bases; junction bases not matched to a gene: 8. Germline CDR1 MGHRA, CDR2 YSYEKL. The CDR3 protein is CASSATGDYNEQYF. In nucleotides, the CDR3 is TGCGCCAGCAGCGCGACAGGGGATTATAACGAGCAGTACTTC.

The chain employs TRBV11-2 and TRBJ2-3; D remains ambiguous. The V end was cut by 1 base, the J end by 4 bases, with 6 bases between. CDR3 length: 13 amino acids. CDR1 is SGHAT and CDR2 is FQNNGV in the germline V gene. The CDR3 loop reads CASSLAPPDTQYF. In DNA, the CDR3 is TGTGCCAGCAGCTTAGCCCCTCCAGATACGCAGTATTTT. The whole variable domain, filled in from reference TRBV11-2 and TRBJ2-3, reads EAGVAQSPRYKIIEKRQSVAFWCNPISGHATLYWYQQILGQGPKLLIQFQNNGVVDDSQLPKDRFSAERLKGVDSTLKIQPAKLEDSAVYLCASSLAPPDTQYFGPGTRLTVL.

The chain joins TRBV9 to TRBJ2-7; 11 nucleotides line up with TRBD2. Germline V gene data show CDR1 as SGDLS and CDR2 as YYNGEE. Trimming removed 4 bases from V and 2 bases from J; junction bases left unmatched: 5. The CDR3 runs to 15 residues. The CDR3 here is CASSPGTSGPYEQYF. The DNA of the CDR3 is TGTGCCAGCAGCCCGGGGACTAGCGGACCCTACGAGCAGTACTTC.

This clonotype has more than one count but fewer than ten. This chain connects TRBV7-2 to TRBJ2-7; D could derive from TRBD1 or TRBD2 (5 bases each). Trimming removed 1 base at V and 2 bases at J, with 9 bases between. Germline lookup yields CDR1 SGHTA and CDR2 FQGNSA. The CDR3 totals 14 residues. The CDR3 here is CASSLELGPYEQYF. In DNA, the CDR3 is TGTGCCAGCAGCTTAGAGCTGGGACCCTACGAGCAGTACTTC.

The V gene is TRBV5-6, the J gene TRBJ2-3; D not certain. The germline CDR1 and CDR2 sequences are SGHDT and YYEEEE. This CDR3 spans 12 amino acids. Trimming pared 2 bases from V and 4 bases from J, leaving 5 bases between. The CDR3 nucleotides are TGTGCCAGCAGCTTACGATCAGATACGCAGTATTTT. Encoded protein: CASSLRSDTQYF.

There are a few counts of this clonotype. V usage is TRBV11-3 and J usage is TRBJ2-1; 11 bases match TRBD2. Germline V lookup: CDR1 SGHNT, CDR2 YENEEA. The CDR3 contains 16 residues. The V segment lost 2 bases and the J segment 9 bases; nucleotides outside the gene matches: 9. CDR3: CASSLLRGLAGGEQFF. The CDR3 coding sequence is TGTGCCAGCAGCTTATTAAGAGGGCTAGCGGGGGGTGAGCAGTTCTTC.

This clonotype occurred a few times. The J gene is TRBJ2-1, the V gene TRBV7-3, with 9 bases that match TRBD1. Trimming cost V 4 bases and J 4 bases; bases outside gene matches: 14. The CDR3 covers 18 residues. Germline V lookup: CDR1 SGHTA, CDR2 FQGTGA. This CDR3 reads CASSSFPPGTGTYNEQFF. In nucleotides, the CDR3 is TGTGCCAGCAGCTCCTTTCCTCCCGGGACAGGGACATACAATGAGCAGTTCTTC.

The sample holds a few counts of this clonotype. CDR3 bases: TGCGCCAGCAGCTTGGAACGGGACACCGGGGAGCTGTTTTTT. Its protein is CASSLERDTGELFF. The rearrangement joins TRBV5-1 to TRBJ2-2; D is uncertain. This CDR3 spans 14 amino acids. V was clipped by 0 bases and J by 3 bases, with 6 bases between them. CDR1 SGHRS and CDR2 YFSETQ come from the germline V gene.

The CDR3 DNA sequence: TGTGCCAGCAGCTCGCCCCTACTAGCGGAGGGAGAGACCCAGTACTTC. Amino acids: CASSSPLLAEGETQYF. The J gene is TRBJ2-5, the V gene TRBV7-9, with 8 bases identical to TRBD2. CDR3 length: 16 amino acids. Trimming took 4 bases from V and 4 from J; bases not matched to a gene: 11. Germline CDR1 is SEHNR and CDR2 is FQNEAQ (reference sequence).

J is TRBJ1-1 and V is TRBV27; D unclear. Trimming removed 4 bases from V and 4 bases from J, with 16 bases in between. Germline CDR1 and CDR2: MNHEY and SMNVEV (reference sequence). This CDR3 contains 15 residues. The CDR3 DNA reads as TGTGCCAGCAGTTCCTCGGGCCTCATAGGCACTGAAGCTTTCTTT. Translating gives CASSSSGLIGTEAFF.

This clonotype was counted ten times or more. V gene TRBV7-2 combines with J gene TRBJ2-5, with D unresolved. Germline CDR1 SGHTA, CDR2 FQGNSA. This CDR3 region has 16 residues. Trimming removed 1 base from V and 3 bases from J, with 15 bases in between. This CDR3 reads CASSLGPYRREETQYF. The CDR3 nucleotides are TGTGCCAGCAGCTTAGGGCCCTATCGACGTGAAGAGACCCAGTACTTC.

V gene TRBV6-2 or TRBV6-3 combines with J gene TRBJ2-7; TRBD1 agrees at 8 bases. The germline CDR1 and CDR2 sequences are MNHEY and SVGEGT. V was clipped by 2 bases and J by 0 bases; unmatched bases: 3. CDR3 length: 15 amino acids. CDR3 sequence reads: CASSYRQGASYEQYF. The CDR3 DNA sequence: TGTGCCAGCAGTTACAGGCAGGGGGCCTCCTACGAGCAGTACTTC.

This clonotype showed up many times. CDR3 DNA sequence: TGCAGTGCTAGGGGGGAGTCTGCAATAACTAGCACAGATACGCAGTATTTT. Its translation is CSARGESAITSTDTQYF. V is TRBV20-1 and J is TRBJ2-3; D is perhaps TRBD1 or TRBD2 (5 bases each). Germline CDR1 is DFQATT and CDR2 is SNEGSKA (reference sequence). CDR3 size: 17 residues. The V end lost 3 bases, the J end lost 0 bases, and 19 bases lay between the germline ends.

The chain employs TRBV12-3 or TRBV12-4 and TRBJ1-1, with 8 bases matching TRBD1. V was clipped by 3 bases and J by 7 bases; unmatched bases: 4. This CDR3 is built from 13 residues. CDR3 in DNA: TGTGCCAGCAGTTTTCCAGGGGGCGGTGAAGCTTTCTTT. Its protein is CASSFPGGGEAFF.

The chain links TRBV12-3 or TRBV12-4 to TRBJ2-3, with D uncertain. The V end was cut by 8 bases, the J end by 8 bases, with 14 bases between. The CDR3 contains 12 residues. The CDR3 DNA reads TGTGCCAGCCGTGGTGAAACTGGTACGCAGTATTTT. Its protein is CASRGETGTQYF.

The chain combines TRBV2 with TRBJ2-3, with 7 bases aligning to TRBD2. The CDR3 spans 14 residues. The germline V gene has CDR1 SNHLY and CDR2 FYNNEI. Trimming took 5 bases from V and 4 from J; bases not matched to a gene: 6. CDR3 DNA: TGTGCCAGCAGTTGGGACTACCAACCAGATACGCAGTATTTT. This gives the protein CASSWDYQPDTQYF.

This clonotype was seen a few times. CDR3 sequence: CASASGSYNEQFF. CDR3 DNA: TGTGCCAGCGCTAGCGGGAGTTACAATGAGCAGTTCTTC. The chain combines TRBV6-5 with TRBJ2-1, with 10 bases aligning to TRBD2. The length of the CDR3 is 13 residues. V gave up 8 bases and J gave up 4 bases; unmatched junction bases: 2. Germline CDR1 and CDR2: MNHEY and SVGAGI.